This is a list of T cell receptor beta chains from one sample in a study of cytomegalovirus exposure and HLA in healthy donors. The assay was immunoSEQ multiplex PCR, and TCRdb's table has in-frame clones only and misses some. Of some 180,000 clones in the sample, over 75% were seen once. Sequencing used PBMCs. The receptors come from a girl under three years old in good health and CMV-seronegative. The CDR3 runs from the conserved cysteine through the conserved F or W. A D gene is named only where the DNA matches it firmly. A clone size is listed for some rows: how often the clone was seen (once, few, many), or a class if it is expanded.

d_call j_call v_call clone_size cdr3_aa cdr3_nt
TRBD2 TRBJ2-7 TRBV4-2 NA CASSQDLPSGYEQYF TGTGCCAGCAGCCAAGATTTACCTAGCGGGTACGAGCAGTACTTC
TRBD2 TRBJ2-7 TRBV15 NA CATSRLGLASSYEQYF TGTGCCACCAGCAGACTGGGACTAGCGTCCTCCTACGAGCAGTACTTC
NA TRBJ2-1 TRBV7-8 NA CASSQGGYNEQFF TGTGCCAGCAGTCAAGGCGGTTACAATGAGCAGTTCTTC
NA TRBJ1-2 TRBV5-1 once CASSLEGDYGYTF TGCGCCAGCAGCTTGGAGGGGGACTATGGCTACACCTTC
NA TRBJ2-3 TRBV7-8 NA CASSLRASESDTQYF TGTGCCAGCAGCTTAAGGGCTAGCGAATCAGATACGCAGTATTTT
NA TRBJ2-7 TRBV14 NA CASSQDSGLAREQYF TGTGCCAGCAGCCAAGACTCAGGGTTGGCTCGGGAGCAGTACTTC
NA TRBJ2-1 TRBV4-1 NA CASSQSGVPYNEQFF TGCGCCAGCAGCCAATCAGGGGTCCCCTACAATGAGCAGTTCTTC
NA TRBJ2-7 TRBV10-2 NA CASSESRQGMDEQYF TGCGCCAGCAGTGAGTCGCGCCAGGGGATGGACGAGCAGTACTTC
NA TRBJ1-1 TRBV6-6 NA CASSKQGYGNTEAFF TGTGCCAGCAGTAAACAGGGTTACGGAAACACTGAAGCTTTCTTT
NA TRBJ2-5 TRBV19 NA CASSQGETQYF TGTGCCAGTAGTCAGGGAGAGACCCAGTACTTC
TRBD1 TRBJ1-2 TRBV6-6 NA CASSLGQYSNYGYTF TGTGCCAGCAGTTTGGGACAGTACTCTAACTATGGCTACACCTTC
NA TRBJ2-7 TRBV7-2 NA CASSLLDRYEQYF TGTGCCAGCAGCTTATTGGACAGATACGAGCAGTACTTC
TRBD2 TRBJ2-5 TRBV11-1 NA CASRRPRTSGQETQYF TGTGCCAGCCGCCGACCGAGGACTAGCGGACAAGAGACCCAGTACTTC
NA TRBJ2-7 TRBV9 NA CASSVASELGEQYF TGTGCCAGCAGCGTAGCTAGTGAACTTGGCGAGCAGTACTTC
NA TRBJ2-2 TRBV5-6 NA CASSPQVFGNTGELFF TGTGCCAGCAGCCCCCAGGTCTTCGGGAACACCGGGGAGCTGTTTTTT
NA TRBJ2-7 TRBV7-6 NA CASSPYGSSYEQYF TGTGCCAGCAGCCCGTACGGGAGCTCCTACGAGCAGTACTTC
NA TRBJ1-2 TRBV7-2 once CASSLENIVQGTNYGYTF TGTGCCAGCAGCTTAGAAAATATCGTACAGGGAACTAACTATGGCTACACCTTC